This paragraph covers one T cell receptor beta chain sequence. From germline, CDR1 is LNHNV and CDR2 YYDKDF (reference sequence). CDR3 length equals 14 residues. The ends lost 4 bases at V and 4 bases at J; junction bases unmatched: 5. The data are from a study of cytotoxic CD8 clonotypes in ibrutinib-treated CLL. At the level of the study: Complete response was seen in 2 patients and partial in approximately 25; some 12 progressed and roughly 14 stayed remitted after a median around 68 months.

TCRdb's copy holds only in-frame clones and misses some; the assay was immunoSEQ multiplex PCR. The sample holds approximately 300,000 clones, around four fifths seen once. The sequencing here drew on PBMCs, taken before ibrutinib treatment. This TCR derives from a human donor with chronic lymphocytic leukemia. The V gene is TRBV15, the J gene TRBJ2-7; 9 nucleotides agree with TRBD2. CDR3 protein: CATSTRLAVYEQYF. The CDR3 DNA follows: TGTGCCACCAGCACCAGACTAGCGGTATACGAGCAGTACTTC.